These 16 T cell receptor beta chains were sequenced from one sample in a study of blood T cell repertoires in COVID-19. The table came from immunoSEQ multiplex PCR; TCRdb's copy has only in-frame clones and leaves some out. This table holds some 160,000 clones, under 95% found once. Sequencing was done on a sample of peripheral blood. These TCRs come from a young man with COVID-19, enrolled during active disease.

The V and J genes are TRBV27 and TRBJ2-1, with 7 bases that match TRBD1. There are 17 residues in the CDR3. Unmatched junction bases numbered 11, after V lost 2 bases and J lost 4 bases. The V gene's germline CDR1 is MNHEY and CDR2 SMNVEV (reference sequence). CDR3 DNA: TGTGCCAGCAGTTTAATCGGGACAGCGCACCCTTACAATGAGCAGTTCTTC. Translating it yields CASSLIGTAHPYNEQFF.

This chain links TRBV30 with TRBJ1-1; the D gene is possibly TRBD1 (5 bases). The V end was cut by 1 base, the J end by 1 base, with 7 bases between. Germline V gene sequence: CDR1 GTSNPN, CDR2 SVGIG (reference sequence). The CDR3 covers 13 residues. The CDR3 DNA reads TGTGCCTGGAGTGCCAGGGCGAACACTGAAGCTTTCTTT. Translation gives CAWSARANTEAFF.

This sequence joins TRBV15 and TRBJ2-7; TRBD1 matches at 10 bases. Germline assignment: CDR1 LNHNV and CDR2 YYDKDF (reference sequence). V lost 5 bases and J lost 4; bases outside the gene matches: 8. The CDR3 sequence is 15 residues long. The CDR3 coding sequence is TGTGCCACCAGCGGACCGGGACAGGGGAATTACGAGCAGTACTTC. Translating it yields CATSGPGQGNYEQYF.

This rearrangement joins TRBV9 to TRBJ2-1; D might be TRBD2 (5 bases). Trimming pared 0 bases from V and 2 bases from J, leaving 6 bases between. The CDR3 extends over 14 amino acids. Germline V gene sequence: CDR1 SGDLS, CDR2 YYNGEE. CDR3 loop: CASSVDGTYNEQFF. The CDR3 bases are TGTGCCAGCAGCGTAGACGGGACCTACAATGAGCAGTTCTTC.

CDR3 nucleotides: TGTGCCAGCATTCGAACTAGGACTAGCGGGAGAGGCGGGGAGCTGTTTTTT. It specifies CASIRTRTSGRGGELFF. The genes are TRBV2 and TRBJ2-2; the match to TRBD2 covers 13 bases. With V trimmed by 7 bases and J by 7 bases, 12 bases remained unmatched. CDR3 length equals 17 residues. CDR1 and CDR2 from the germline V gene are SNHLY and FYNNEI.

The chain combines TRBV5-1 with TRBJ2-1, with D possibly matching TRBD2 (5 bases). This CDR3 has 13 amino acids. The germline gives CDR1 SGHRS, CDR2 YFSETQ. V lost 5 bases and J lost 4, with 10 bases in between. CDR3 nucleotides: TGCGCCAGCAGGGACTTTCAATACAATGAGCAGTTCTTC. Its protein is CASRDFQYNEQFF.

The chain couples TRBV10-3 to TRBJ2-7, with D perhaps TRBD1 (6 bases). V was pared by 6 bases and J by 3 bases, with 30 bases between. The CDR3 loop spans 19 amino acids. Germline CDR1 reads ENHRY; CDR2 reads SYGVKD. The CDR3 here is CAISTPPFTGAQGNYEQYF. In DNA, the CDR3 is TGTGCCATCAGCACTCCACCCTTTACCGGGGCCCAGGGGAACTACGAGCAGTACTTC.

The DNA of the CDR3 is TGTGCCAGCAGCTCCGACAGGGGCACCGGGGAGCTGTTTTTT. It is translated as CASSSDRGTGELFF. This chain joins TRBV11-3 and TRBJ2-2; 8 nucleotides line up with TRBD1. From germline, CDR1 is SGHNT and CDR2 YENEEA. After removal of 4 bases from V and 4 bases from J, the junction contained 2 bases not matched to a gene. This CDR3 comprises 14 residues.

The chain is built from TRBV27 and TRBJ1-5; D gene ambiguous. The CDR3 covers 13 residues. Germline V gene lookup returns CDR1 MNHEY and CDR2 SMNVEV (reference sequence). V was trimmed by 5 bases and J by 5 bases, leaving 10 bases between them. CDR3 amino acids: CASSPGSHQPQHF. The CDR3 DNA reads as TGTGCCAGCAGTCCCGGGAGCCATCAGCCCCAGCATTTT.

The chain is built from TRBV28 and TRBJ2-3, with 7 nucleotides matching TRBD1. Trimming cost V 6 bases and J 2 bases; bases outside gene matches: 11. This CDR3 has 16 amino acids. Per the germline V gene, CDR1 is MDHEN and CDR2 is SYDVKM. In nucleotides, the CDR3 is TGTGCCAGCAGCACCCCGGACAGGCCCTCCACAGATACGCAGTATTTT. Translation gives CASSTPDRPSTDTQYF.

The rearrangement joins TRBV11-1 to TRBJ2-7; the match to TRBD2 covers 7 bases. This CDR3 is 15 amino acids long. Per the germline V gene, CDR1 is SGHAT and CDR2 is FQDESV (reference sequence). V lost 4 bases to trimming and J lost 6 bases; unmatched junction nucleotides: 12. CDR3 in amino acids: CASSYSRDGGSEQYF. CDR3 coding DNA: TGTGCCAGCAGCTACAGCCGGGACGGGGGGTCCGAGCAGTACTTC.

This clone appeared a single time. J is TRBJ1-1 and V is TRBV7-9, with a tentative D call TRBD1 (5 bases). Germline values: CDR1 SEHNR, CDR2 FQNEAQ (reference sequence). This CDR3 contains 13 residues. Trimming took off 7 bases at V and 5 bases at J, with 14 bases between the two ends. In nucleotides, the CDR3 is TGTGCCAGCACTCCCAGGGTAGGGACTGAAGCTTTCTTT. Translating it yields CASTPRVGTEAFF.

This clone appeared a single time. The chain uses TRBV14 and TRBJ2-3; TRBD2 matches 7 bases. Germline assignment: CDR1 SGHDN and CDR2 FVKESK. Trimming took 4 bases from V and 4 from J; bases not matched to a gene: 8. The CDR3 covers 15 residues. The CDR3 DNA sequence: TGTGCCAGCAGCCCTCAGCGGGGTGGAGCAGATACGCAGTATTTT. It specifies CASSPQRGGADTQYF.

This sequence joins TRBV29-1 and TRBJ2-1; 7 nucleotides agree with TRBD1. The CDR3 covers 14 residues. Losses at the gene ends were 2 bases for V and 6 bases for J; bases not matched to a gene: 7. The germline V gene has CDR1 SQVTM and CDR2 ANQGSEA. For the CDR3, the DNA is TGCAGCGTTGAAAGGGGGCAAAACGGCAATGAGCAGTTCTTC. Protein sequence: CSVERGQNGNEQFF.

The CDR3 coding sequence is TGTGCCAGCAGTTTGGGCCTAACCTCCTACGAGCAGTACTTC. Its translation is CASSLGLTSYEQYF. The chain uses TRBV27 and TRBJ2-7; no clear D. Per the germline V gene, CDR1 is MNHEY and CDR2 is SMNVEV (reference sequence). Trimming removed 3 bases at V and 0 bases at J, with 9 bases between. The CDR3 contains 14 residues.

A word on this clone: At one end, the junction sequence differs from germline, possibly due to a read error. V usage is TRBV30 and J usage is TRBJ2-1; D is possibly TRBD2 (6 bases). Germline CDR1 GTSNPN, CDR2 SVGIG (reference sequence). The CDR3 extends over 12 amino acids. The DNA for the CDR3 is TGTGCCTGGAGTGTGGAGGGCAGCCCTTGGGTCTTC. Amino acids: CAWSVEGSPWVF.